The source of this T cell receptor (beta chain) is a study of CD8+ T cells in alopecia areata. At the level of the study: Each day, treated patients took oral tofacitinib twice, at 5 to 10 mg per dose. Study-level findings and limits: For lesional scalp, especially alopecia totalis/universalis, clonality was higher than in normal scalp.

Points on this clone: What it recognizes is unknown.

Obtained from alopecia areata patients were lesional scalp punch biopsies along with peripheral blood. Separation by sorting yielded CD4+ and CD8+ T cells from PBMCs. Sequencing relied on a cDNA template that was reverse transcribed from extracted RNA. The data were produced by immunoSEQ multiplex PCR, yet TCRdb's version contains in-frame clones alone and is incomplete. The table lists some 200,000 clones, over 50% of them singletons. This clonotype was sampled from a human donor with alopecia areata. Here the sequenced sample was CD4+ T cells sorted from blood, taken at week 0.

This CDR3 is CASSLRSLRDTEAFF. The CDR3 coding sequence is TGCGCCAGCAGCTTGAGGTCCCTCAGGGACACTGAAGCTTTCTTT. The chain is built from TRBV5-1 and TRBJ1-1; TRBD1 might be the D (5 bases). Trimming shortened V by 1 base and J by 3 bases, and 13 bases separated the two germline ends. The CDR3 length is 15 residues. Per the germline V gene, CDR1 is SGHRS and CDR2 is YFSETQ.